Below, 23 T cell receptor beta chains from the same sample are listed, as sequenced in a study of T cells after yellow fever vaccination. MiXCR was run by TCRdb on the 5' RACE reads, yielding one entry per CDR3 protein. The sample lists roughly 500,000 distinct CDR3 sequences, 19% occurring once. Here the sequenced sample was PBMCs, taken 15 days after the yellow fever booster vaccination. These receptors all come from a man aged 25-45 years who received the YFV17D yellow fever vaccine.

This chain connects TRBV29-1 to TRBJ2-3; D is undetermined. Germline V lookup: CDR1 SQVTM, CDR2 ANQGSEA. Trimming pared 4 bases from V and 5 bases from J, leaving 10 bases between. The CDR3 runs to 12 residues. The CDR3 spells CSVVLGRDTQYF. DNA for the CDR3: TGCAGCGTTGTTTTAGGCAGAGATACGCAGTATTTT.

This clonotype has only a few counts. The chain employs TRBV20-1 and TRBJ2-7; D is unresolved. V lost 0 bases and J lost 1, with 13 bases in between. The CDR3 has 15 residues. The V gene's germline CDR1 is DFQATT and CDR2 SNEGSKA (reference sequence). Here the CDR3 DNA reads TGCAGTGCTAGAGATACGAAGGTGAGGTCCTACGAGCAGTACTTC. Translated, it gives CSARDTKVRSYEQYF.

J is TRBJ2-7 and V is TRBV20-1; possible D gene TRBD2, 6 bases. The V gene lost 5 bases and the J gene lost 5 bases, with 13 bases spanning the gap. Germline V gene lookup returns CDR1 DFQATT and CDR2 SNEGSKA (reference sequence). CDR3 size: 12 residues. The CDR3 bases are TGCAGTGCTCCGACTAGTTTTAACGAGCAGTACTTC. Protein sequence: CSAPTSFNEQYF.

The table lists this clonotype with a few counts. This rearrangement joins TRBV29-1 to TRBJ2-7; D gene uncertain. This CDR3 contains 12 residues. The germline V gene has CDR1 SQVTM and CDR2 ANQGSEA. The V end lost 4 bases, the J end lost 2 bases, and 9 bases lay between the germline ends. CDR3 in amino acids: CSVGGVTYEQYF. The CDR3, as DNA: TGCAGCGTTGGAGGAGTCACCTACGAGCAGTACTTC.

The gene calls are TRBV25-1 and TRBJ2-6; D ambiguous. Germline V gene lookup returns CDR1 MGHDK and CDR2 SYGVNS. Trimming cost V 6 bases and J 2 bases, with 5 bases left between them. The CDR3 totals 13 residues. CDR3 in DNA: TGTGCCAGCAGAGATCCTGGGGCCAACGTCCTGACTTTC. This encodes CASRDPGANVLTF.

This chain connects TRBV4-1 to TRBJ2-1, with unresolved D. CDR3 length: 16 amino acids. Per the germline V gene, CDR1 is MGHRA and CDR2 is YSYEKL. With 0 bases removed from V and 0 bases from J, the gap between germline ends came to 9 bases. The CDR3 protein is CASSQESVSSYNEQFF. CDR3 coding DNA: TGCGCCAGCAGCCAAGAAAGCGTGAGCTCCTACAATGAGCAGTTCTTC.

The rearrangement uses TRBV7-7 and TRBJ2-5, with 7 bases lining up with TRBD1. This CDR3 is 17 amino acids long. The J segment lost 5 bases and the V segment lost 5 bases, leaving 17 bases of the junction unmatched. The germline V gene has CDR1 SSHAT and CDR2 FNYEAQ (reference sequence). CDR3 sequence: CASSQGTDLRGRETQYF. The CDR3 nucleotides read TGTGCCAGCAGCCAGGGGACAGATCTAAGAGGCAGGGAGACCCAGTACTTC.

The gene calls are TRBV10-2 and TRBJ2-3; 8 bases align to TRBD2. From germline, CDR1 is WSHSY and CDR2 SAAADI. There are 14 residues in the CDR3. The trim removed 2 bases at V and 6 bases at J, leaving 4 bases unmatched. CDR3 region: CASSERTSFDTQYF. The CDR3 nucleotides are TGCGCCAGCAGTGAGAGGACTAGCTTCGATACGCAGTATTTT.

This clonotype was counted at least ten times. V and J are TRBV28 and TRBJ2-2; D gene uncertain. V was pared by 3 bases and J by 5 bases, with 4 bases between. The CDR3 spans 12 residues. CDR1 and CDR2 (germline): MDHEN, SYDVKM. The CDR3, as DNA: TGTGCCAGCAGTTTCTATACCGGGGAGCTGTTTTTT. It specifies CASSFYTGELFF.

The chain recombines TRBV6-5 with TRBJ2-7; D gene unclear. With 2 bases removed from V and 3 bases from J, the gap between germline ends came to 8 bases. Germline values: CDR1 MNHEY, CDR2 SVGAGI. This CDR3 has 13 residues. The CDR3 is CASSYASHYEQYF. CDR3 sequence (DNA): TGTGCCAGCAGTTACGCCAGCCACTACGAGCAGTACTTC.

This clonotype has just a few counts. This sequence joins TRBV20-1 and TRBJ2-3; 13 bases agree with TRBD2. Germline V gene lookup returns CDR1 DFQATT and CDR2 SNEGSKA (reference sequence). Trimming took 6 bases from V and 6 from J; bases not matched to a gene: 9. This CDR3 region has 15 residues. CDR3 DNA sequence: TGCAGTGCCCACTCCGGGACTAGCGGGACCGATACGCAGTATTTT. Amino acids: CSAHSGTSGTDTQYF.

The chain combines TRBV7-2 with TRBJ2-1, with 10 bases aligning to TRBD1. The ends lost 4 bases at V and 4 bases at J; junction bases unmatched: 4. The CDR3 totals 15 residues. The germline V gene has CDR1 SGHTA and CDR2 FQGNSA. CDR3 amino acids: CASSSTGQGYNEQFF. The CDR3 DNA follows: TGTGCCAGCAGCTCTACGGGACAGGGGTACAATGAGCAGTTCTTC.

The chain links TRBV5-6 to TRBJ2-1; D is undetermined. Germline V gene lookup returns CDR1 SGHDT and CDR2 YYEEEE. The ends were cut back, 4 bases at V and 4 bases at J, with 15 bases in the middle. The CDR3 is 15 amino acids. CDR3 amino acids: CASSQIMTRYNEQFF. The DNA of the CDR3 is TGTGCCAGCAGCCAAATAATGACCCGTTACAATGAGCAGTTCTTC.

CDR3 nucleotide sequence: TGCGCCAGCAGCTACCAGGGGGGGAGGTACGAGCAGTACTTC. Protein sequence: CASSYQGGRYEQYF. The chain uses TRBV5-1 and TRBJ2-7, with D perhaps being TRBD1 or TRBD2 (7 bases each). The germline gives CDR1 SGHRS, CDR2 YFSETQ. Deletions cut 3 bases from V and 4 bases from J, with 14 bases between. CDR3 size: 14 residues.

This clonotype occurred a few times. DNA for the CDR3: TGTGCCAGCAGCCGGAGACAGGGGGCCAATGAGCAGTTCTTC. Its protein product is CASSRRQGANEQFF. The chain carries TRBV7-9 and TRBJ2-1, with 10 bases matching TRBD1. Germline V gives CDR1 SEHNR, CDR2 FQNEAQ (reference sequence). The CDR3 is made up of 14 amino acids. The ends lost 5 bases at V and 6 bases at J; junction bases unmatched: 4.

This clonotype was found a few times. Here the CDR3 reads CATRGGSGSKNNEQFF. The CDR3 nucleotides read TGTGCCACCCGAGGTGGTAGCGGAAGCAAAAACAATGAGCAGTTCTTC. The rearrangement links TRBV10-3 to TRBJ2-1; tentatively, D is TRBD2 (6 bases). The CDR3 spans 16 residues. Trimming shortened V by 10 bases and J by 5 bases, and 24 bases separated the two germline ends. Germline values: CDR1 ENHRY, CDR2 SYGVKD.

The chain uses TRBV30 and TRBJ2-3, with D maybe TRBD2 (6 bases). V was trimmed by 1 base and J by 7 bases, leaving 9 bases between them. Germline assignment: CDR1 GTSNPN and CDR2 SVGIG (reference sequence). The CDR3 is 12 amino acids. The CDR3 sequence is CAWSALAYTQYF. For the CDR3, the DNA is TGTGCCTGGAGTGCCCTAGCGTATACGCAGTATTTT.

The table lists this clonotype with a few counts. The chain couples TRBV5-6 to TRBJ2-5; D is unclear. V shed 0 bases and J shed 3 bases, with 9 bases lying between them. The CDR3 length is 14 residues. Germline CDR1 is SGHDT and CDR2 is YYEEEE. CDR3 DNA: TGTGCCAGCAGCTTGGTTGTAGAGAAAGAGACCCAGTACTTC. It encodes CASSLVVEKETQYF.

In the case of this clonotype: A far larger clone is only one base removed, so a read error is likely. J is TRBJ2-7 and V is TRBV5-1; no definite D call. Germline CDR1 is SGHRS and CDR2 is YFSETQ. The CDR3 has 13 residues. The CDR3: CASSLTGTYKQYF. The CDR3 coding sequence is TGCGCCAGCAGCTTGACCGGTACCTACAAGCAGTACTTC.

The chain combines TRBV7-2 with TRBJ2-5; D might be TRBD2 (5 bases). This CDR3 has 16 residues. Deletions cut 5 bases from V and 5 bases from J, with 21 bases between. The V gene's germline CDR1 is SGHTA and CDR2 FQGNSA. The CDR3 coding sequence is TGTGCCAGCAGCCCTAGCTTGTATGAAGGGATGGAGACCCAGTACTTC. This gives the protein CASSPSLYEGMETQYF.

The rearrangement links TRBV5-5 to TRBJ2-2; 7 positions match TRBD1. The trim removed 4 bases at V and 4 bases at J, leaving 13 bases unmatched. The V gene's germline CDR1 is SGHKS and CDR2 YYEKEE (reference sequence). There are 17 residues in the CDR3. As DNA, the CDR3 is TGTGCCAGCAGCGGTTGGGAGACAGGGCTGACCACCGGGGAGCTGTTTTTT. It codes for CASSGWETGLTTGELFF.

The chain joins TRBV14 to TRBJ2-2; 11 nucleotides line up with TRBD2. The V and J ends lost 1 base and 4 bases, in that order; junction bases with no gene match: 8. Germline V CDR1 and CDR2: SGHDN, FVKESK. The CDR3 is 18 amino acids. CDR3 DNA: TGTGCCAGCAGCCAAGTTAGTAGCGGGAGGGCCCTCACCGGGGAGCTGTTTTTT. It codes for CASSQVSSGRALTGELFF.

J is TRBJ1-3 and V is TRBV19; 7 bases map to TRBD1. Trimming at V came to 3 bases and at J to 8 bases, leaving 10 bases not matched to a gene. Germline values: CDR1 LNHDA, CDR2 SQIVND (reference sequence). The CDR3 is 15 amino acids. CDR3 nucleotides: TGTGCCAGTAGTATTGACGCCGCAGGGGGGGACACCATATATTTT. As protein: CASSIDAAGGDTIYF.